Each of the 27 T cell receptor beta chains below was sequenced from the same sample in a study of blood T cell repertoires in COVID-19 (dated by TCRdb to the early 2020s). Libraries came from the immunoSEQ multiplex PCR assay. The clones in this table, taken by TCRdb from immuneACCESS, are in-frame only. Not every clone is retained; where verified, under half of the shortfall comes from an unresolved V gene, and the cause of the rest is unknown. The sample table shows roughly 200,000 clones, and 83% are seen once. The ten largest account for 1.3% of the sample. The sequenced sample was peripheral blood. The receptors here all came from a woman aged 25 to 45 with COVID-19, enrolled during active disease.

CDR3 sequence (DNA): TGTGCCACCAGTGATTGGGGCAGCGAGTATGGCTACACCTTC. This translates into CATSDWGSEYGYTF. The rearrangement uses TRBV24-1 and TRBJ1-2; possibly TRBD1 for D (5 bases). Trimming took 2 bases from V and 5 from J, leaving 11 bases between them. The V gene's germline CDR1 is KGHDR and CDR2 SFDVKD. This CDR3 is 14 amino acids long.

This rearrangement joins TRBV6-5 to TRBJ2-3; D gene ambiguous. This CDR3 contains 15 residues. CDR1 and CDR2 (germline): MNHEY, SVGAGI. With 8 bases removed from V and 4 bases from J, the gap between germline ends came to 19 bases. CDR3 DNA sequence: TGTGCCAGCCGAAAACTCCTACCCCTGCCAGATACGCAGTATTTT. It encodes CASRKLLPLPDTQYF.

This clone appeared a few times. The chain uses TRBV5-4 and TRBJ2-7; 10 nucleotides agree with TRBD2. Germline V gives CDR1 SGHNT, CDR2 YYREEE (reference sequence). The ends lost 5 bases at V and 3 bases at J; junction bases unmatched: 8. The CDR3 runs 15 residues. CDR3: CASSFGLAEGYEQYF. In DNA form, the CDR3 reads TGTGCCAGCAGTTTCGGACTAGCGGAGGGCTACGAGCAGTACTTC.

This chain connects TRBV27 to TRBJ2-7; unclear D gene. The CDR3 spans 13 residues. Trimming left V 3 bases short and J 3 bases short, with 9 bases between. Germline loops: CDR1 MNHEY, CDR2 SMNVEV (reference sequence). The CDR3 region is CASSFERHYEQYF. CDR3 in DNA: TGTGCCAGCAGTTTTGAGAGACACTACGAGCAGTACTTC.

The DNA for the CDR3 is TGTGCAAGTCGCTTAGGTGGCCGGGACTACCGCCAAGAGACCCAGTACTTC. The encoded protein is CASRLGGRDYRQETQYF. V gene TRBV12-2 combines with J gene TRBJ2-5; the listed D gene, TRBD2, was not tested against the DNA. TRBV12-2 is flagged as a pseudogene. The CDR3 sequence is 17 residues long.

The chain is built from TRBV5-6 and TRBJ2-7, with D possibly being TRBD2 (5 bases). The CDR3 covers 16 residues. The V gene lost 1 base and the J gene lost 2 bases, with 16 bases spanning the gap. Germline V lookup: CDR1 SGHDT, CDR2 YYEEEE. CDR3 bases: TGTGCCAGCAGCTTGTACCCGGAGCGGCAAGCCTACGAGCAGTACTTC. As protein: CASSLYPERQAYEQYF.

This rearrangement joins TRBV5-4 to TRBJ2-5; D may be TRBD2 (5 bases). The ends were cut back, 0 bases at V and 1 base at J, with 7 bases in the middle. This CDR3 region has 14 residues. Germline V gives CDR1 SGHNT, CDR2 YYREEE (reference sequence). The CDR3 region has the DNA TGTGCCAGCAGCTTGGGGGCGGGCCAAGAGACCCAGTACTTC. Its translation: CASSLGAGQETQYF.

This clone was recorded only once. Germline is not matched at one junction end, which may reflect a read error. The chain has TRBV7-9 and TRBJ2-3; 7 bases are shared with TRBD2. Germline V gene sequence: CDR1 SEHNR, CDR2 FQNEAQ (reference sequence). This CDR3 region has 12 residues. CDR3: CASSAGTNIISF. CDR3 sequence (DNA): TGTGCCAGCAGCGCCGGGACTAACATCATCAGTTTT.

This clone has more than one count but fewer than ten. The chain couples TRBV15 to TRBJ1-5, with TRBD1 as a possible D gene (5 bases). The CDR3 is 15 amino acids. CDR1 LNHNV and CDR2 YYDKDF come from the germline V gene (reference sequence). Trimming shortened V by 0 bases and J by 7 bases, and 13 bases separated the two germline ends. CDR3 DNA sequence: TGTGCCACCAGCAGAGATCTGCAGGGCAGGCAGCCCCAGCATTTT. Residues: CATSRDLQGRQPQHF.

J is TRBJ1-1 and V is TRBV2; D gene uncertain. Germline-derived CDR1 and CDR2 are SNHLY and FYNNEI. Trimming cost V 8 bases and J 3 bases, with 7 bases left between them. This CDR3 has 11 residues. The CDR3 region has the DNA TGTGCCAGCTGGAGGGACACTGAAGCTTTCTTT. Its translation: CASWRDTEAFF.

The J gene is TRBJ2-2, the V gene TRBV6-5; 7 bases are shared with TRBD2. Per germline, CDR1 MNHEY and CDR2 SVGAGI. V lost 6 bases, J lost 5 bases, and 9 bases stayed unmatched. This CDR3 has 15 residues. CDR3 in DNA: TGTGCCAGCAGGCCTCCCGGACTAGGGACCGGGGAGCTGTTTTTT. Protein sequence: CASRPPGLGTGELFF.

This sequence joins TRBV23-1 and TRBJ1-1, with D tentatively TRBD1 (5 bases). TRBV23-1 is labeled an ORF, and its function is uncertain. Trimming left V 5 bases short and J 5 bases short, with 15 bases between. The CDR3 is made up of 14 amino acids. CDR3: CASSYQGHETEAFF. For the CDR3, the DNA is TGCGCCAGCAGTTACCAGGGTCACGAGACTGAAGCTTTCTTT.

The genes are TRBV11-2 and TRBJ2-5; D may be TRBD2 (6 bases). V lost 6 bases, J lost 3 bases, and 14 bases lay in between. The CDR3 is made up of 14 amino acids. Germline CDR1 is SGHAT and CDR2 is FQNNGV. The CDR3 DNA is TGTGCCAGCAGTTCCTACAGGACTAAAGAGACCCAGTACTTC. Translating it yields CASSSYRTKETQYF.

Here the CDR3 reads CATSRDRVDQPQHF. The CDR3 bases are TGTGCCACCAGCAGAGACAGGGTGGATCAGCCCCAGCATTTT. The chain joins TRBV15 to TRBJ1-5, with D perhaps TRBD1 (5 bases). The CDR3 extends over 14 amino acids. The V gene lost 0 bases and the J gene lost 5 bases, with 8 bases spanning the gap. Germline lookup yields CDR1 LNHNV and CDR2 YYDKDF (reference sequence).

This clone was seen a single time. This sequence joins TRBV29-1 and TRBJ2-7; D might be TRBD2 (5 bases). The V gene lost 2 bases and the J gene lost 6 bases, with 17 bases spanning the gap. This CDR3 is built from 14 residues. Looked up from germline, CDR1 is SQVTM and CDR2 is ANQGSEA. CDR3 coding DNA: TGCAGCGTTGAATACGGCGTAGGGAGAGGCGAGCAGTACTTC. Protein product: CSVEYGVGRGEQYF.

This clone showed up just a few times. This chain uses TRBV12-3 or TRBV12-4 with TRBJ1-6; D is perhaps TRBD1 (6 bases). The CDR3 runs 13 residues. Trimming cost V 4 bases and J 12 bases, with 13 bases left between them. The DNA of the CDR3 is TGTGCCAGCAGTTACACGACAGGCAGACCCCTCCACTTT. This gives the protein CASSYTTGRPLHF.

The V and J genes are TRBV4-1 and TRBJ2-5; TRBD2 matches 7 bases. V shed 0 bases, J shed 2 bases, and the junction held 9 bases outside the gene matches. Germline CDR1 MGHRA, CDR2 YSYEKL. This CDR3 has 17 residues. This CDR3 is CASSQEPAGPLQETQYF. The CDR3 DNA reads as TGCGCCAGCAGCCAAGAACCAGCGGGGCCGCTTCAAGAGACCCAGTACTTC.

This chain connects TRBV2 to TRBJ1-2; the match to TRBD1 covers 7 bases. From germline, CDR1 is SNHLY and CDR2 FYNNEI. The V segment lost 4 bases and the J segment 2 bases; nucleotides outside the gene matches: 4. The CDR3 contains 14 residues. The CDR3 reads CASSVDRPNYGYTF. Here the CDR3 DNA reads TGTGCCAGCAGTGTGGACAGGCCGAACTATGGCTACACCTTC.

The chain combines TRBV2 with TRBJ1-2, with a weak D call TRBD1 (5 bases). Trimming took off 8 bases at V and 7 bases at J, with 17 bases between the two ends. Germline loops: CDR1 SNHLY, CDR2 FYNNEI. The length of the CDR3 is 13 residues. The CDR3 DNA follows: TGTGCCAGCGGGTCCGGGACTTCCTCTGGCTACACCTTC. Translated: CASGSGTSSGYTF.

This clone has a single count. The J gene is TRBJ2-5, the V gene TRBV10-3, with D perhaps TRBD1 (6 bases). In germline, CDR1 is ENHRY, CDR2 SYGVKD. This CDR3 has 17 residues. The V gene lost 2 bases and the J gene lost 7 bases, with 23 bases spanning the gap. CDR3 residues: CAISETPGQLLRGTQYF. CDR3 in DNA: TGTGCCATCAGTGAGACTCCCGGACAGCTCCTTCGTGGGACCCAGTACTTC.

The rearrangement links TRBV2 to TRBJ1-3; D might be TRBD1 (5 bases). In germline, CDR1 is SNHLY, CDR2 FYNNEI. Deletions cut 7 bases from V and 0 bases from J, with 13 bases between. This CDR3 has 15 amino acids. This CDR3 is CASTDGAYSGNTIYF. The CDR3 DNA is TGTGCCAGCACCGATGGGGCCTACTCTGGAAACACCATATATTTT.

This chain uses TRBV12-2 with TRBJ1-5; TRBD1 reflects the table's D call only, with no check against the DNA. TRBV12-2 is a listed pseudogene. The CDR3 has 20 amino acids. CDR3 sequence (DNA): TGTGCAAGTCGCACTAGTCCCGTGACAGGTTTCCTTTATAGCAATCAGCCCCAGCATTTT. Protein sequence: CASRTSPVTGFLYSNQPQHF.

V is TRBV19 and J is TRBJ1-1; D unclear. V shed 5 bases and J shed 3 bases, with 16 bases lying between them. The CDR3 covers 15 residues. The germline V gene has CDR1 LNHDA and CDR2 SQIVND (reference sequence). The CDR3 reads CASSFSGFRHTEAFF. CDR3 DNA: TGTGCCAGTAGTTTCTCGGGGTTCAGGCACACTGAAGCTTTCTTT.

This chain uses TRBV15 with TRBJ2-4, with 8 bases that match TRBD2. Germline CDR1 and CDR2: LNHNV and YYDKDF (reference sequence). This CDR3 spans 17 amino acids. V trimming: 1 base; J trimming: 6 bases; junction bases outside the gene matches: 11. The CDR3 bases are TGTGCCACCAGCAGAGGGGACGGGGGGGCGGTTCCAAACATTCAGTACTTC. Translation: CATSRGDGGAVPNIQYF.

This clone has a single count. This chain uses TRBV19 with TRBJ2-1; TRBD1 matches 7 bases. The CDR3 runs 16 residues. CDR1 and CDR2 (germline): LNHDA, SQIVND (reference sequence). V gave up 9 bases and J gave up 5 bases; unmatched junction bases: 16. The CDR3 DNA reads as TGTGCCAGCGCTACGACCCGGGACAGTCAAAACAATGAGCAGTTCTTC. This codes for CASATTRDSQNNEQFF. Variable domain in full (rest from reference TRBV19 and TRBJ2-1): DGGITQSPKYLFRKEGQNVTLSCEQNLNHDAMYWYRQDPGQGLRLIYYSQIVNDFQKGDIAEGYSVSREKKESFPLTVTSAQKNPTAFYLCASATTRDSQNNEQFFGPGTRLTVL.

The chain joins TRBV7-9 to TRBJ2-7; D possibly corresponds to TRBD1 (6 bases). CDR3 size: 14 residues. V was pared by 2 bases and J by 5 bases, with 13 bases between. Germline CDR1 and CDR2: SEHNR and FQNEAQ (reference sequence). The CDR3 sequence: CASSLRSSGDEQYF. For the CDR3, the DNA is TGTGCCAGCAGCTTACGATCCTCAGGGGACGAGCAGTACTTC.

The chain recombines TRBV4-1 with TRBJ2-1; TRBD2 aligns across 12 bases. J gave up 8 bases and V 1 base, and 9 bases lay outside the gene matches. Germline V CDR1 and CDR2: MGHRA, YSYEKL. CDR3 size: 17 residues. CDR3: CASSQAFLAGGQHEQFF. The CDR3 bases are TGCGCCAGCAGCCAAGCCTTTCTAGCGGGAGGGCAGCATGAGCAGTTCTTC.